This TCR beta chain was retrieved from a study of blood T cells in healthy people across ages. The amount of total RNA extracted per sample was at least 5.5 micrograms. This clonotype was counted a few times. The junction departs from the called germline gene at one end, perhaps through a read error. A second 7 to 11 cycle PCR used barcoded and J-beta primers. TCRdb reprocessed the 5' RACE reads via MiXCR and lists one record per CDR3 protein. The sample holds some 1.7 million distinct CDR3 sequences, 28% seen once. The sequence was obtained from a woman in her thirties in good health. Sample: blood.

CDR3 loop: CASSPGTKVNELFF. In nucleotides, the CDR3 is TGTGCCAGCAGCCCAGGGACAAAGGTCAATGAGCTGTTCTTC. The V and J genes are TRBV7-9 and TRBJ2-1; TRBD1 might be the D (6 bases). CDR1 is SEHNR and CDR2 is FQNEAQ in the germline V gene (reference sequence). The CDR3 length is 14 residues.